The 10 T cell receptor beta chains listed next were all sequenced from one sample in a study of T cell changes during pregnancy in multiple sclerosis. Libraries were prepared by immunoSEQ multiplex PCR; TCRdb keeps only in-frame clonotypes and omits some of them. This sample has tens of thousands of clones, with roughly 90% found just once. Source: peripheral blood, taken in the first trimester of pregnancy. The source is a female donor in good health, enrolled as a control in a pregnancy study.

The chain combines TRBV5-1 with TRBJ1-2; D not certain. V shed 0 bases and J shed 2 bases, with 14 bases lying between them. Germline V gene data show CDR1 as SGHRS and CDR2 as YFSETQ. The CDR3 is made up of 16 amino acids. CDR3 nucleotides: TGCGCCAGCAGCTTGGCCTCGGCAGCGCAAAACTATGGCTACACCTTC. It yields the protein CASSLASAAQNYGYTF.

The CDR3: CASSESQGQEKLFF. CDR3 coding DNA: TGTGCCAGCAGTGAAAGCCAGGGCCAGGAAAAACTGTTTTTT. V and J are TRBV6-1 and TRBJ1-4; possible D gene TRBD1, 5 bases. From germline, CDR1 is MNHNS and CDR2 SASEGT. V lost 2 bases and J 8 bases, leaving 12 bases between the germline ends. The CDR3 is 14 amino acids.

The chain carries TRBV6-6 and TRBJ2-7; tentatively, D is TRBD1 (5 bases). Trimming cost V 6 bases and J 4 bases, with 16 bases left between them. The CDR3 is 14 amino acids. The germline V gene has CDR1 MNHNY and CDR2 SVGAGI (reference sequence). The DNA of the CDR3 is TGTGCCAGCAGCCAAGGGGTAGGAGTTTACGAGCAGTACTTC. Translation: CASSQGVGVYEQYF.

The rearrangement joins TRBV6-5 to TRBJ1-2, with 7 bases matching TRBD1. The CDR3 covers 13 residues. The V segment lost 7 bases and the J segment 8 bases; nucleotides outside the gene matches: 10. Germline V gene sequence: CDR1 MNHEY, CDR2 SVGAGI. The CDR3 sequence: CASTPGGLGGYTF. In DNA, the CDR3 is TGTGCCAGCACGCCAGGGGGTCTGGGGGGCTACACCTTC.

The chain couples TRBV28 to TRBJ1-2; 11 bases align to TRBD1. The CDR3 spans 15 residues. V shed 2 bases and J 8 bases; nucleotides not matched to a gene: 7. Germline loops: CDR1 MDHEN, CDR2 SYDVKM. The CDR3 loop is CASSLLGQGADGYTF. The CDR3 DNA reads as TGTGCCAGCAGTTTACTTGGACAGGGGGCGGACGGCTACACCTTC.

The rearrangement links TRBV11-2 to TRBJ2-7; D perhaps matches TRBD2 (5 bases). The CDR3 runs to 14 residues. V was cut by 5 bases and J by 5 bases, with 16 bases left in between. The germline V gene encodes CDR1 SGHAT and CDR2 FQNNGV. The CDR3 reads CASSIVEARDEQYF. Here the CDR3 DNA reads TGTGCCAGCAGCATTGTGGAGGCCCGGGACGAGCAGTACTTC.

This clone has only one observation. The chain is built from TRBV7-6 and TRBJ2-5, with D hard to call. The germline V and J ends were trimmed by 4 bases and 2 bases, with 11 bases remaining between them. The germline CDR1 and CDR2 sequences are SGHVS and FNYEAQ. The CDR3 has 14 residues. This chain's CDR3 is CASSSAAWQETQYF. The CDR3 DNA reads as TGTGCCAGCAGCTCGGCGGCATGGCAAGAGACCCAGTACTTC.

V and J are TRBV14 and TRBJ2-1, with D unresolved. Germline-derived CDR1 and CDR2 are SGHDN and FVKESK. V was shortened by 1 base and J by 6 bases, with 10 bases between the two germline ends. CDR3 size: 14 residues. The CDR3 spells CASSQVRLLNEQFF. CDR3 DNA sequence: TGTGCCAGCAGCCAAGTCAGGCTTCTCAATGAGCAGTTCTTC. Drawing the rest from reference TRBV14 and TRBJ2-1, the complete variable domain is EAGVTQFPSHSVIEKGQTVTLRCDPISGHDNLYWYRRVMGKEIKFLLHFVKESKQDESGMPNNRFLAERTGGTYSTLKVQPAELEDSGVYFCASSQVRLLNEQFFGPGTRLTVL.

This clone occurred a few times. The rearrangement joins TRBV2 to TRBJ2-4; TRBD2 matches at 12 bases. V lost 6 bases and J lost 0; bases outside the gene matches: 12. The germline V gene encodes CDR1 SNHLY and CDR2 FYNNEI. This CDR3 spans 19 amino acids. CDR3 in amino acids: CASRLKTSGGRIAKNIQYF. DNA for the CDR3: TGTGCCAGCAGACTTAAGACTAGCGGGGGTCGAATAGCCAAAAACATTCAGTACTTC.

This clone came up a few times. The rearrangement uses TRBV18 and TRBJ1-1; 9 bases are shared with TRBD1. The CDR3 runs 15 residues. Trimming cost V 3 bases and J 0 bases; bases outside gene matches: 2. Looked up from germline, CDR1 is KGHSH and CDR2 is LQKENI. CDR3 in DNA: TGTGCCAGCTCACCCGGGACAGGGATGAACACTGAAGCTTTCTTT. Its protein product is CASSPGTGMNTEAFF.